The 21 T cell receptor beta chains in this list originate from one sample, sequenced in a study of blood T cell repertoires in COVID-19. Libraries were prepared by immunoSEQ multiplex PCR; TCRdb keeps only in-frame clonotypes and omits some of them. The sample records about 130,000 clones, roughly 74% being singletons. The sequencing input was peripheral blood. The receptors originated from a man in his 60s with acute or convalescent COVID-19.

The V call is TRBV27, the J call TRBJ1-1; 9 bases are shared with TRBD1. This CDR3 is built from 15 residues. Unmatched junction bases numbered 4, after V lost 5 bases and J lost 0 bases. Germline V gene data show CDR1 as MNHEY and CDR2 as SMNVEV (reference sequence). CDR3 sequence: CASSITGGLNTEAFF. The CDR3 DNA is TGTGCCAGCAGTATAACAGGGGGCTTGAACACTGAAGCTTTCTTT.

J is TRBJ2-7 and V is TRBV27; 9 bases align to TRBD2. This CDR3 spans 15 amino acids. Per the germline V gene, CDR1 is MNHEY and CDR2 is SMNVEV (reference sequence). V was pared by 4 bases and J by 4 bases, with 8 bases of the junction left unmatched. The CDR3: CASSSLGSGSYEQYF. The CDR3 DNA reads as TGTGCCAGCAGTTCCCTGGGTAGCGGGAGTTACGAGCAGTACTTC.

The chain employs TRBV6-5 and TRBJ1-6; D remains unclear. Germline assignment: CDR1 MNHEY and CDR2 SVGAGI. V gave up 5 bases and J gave up 4 bases, with 9 bases separating them. CDR3 length: 14 residues. The CDR3 DNA reads TGTGCCAGCAGTCCTACCCAATATAATTCACCCCTCCACTTT. This gives the protein CASSPTQYNSPLHF.

This chain uses TRBV7-3 with TRBJ1-1; 9 bases fit TRBD1. The CDR3 spans 16 residues. V shed 5 bases, J shed 6 bases, and the junction held 13 bases outside the gene matches. Germline V lookup: CDR1 SGHTA, CDR2 FQGTGA. Written as DNA, the CDR3 is TGTGCCAGCAGCCGACAAAAACAGGGGGCCTTAGCTGAAGCTTTCTTT. Amino acid sequence: CASSRQKQGALAEAFF.

This chain joins TRBV3-1 (or the pseudogene TRBV3-2) and TRBJ2-3; TRBD1 matches at 7 bases. Germline-derived CDR1 and CDR2 are LGHDT and YNNKEL (reference sequence). The CDR3 is 17 residues long. V gave up 0 bases and J gave up 1 base; unmatched junction bases: 7. The CDR3 DNA follows: TGTGCCAGCAGCCAAGAACCTGACAGGGTAGGCACAGATACGCAGTATTTT. It translates to CASSQEPDRVGTDTQYF.

This clone was recorded a few times. This chain links TRBV11-3 with TRBJ1-3; the D gene is possibly TRBD1 (6 bases). The CDR3 loop spans 15 amino acids. CDR1 is SGHNT and CDR2 is YENEEA in the germline V gene. Deletions cut 5 bases from V and 0 bases from J, with 11 bases between. The CDR3 nucleotides are TGTGCCAGCAGCCAGGGGCCTTTCTCTGGAAACACCATATATTTT. Amino acid sequence: CASSQGPFSGNTIYF.

There are a few counts of this clone. The chain couples TRBV2 to TRBJ1-2; no clear D gene. Germline lookup yields CDR1 SNHLY and CDR2 FYNNEI. CDR3 length: 12 residues. V shed 3 bases and J shed 5 bases, with 7 bases lying between them. The CDR3 region is CASSDSVYGYTF. The CDR3 nucleotides are TGTGCCAGCAGTGATTCGGTATATGGCTACACCTTC.

The rearrangement joins TRBV29-1 to TRBJ2-1; TRBD2 agrees at 7 bases. Germline CDR1 is SQVTM and CDR2 is ANQGSEA. The CDR3 sequence is 15 residues long. V was pared by 5 bases and J by 5 bases, with 12 bases of the junction left unmatched. CDR3 amino acids: CSVLHVKLADNEQFF. In DNA form, the CDR3 reads TGCAGCGTTCTTCATGTTAAGCTAGCGGACAATGAGCAGTTCTTC.

There are a few counts of this clone. The rearrangement links TRBV15 to TRBJ1-2, with D uncertain. Between the trimmed V and J ends, which lost 0 bases and 8 bases, there was a span of 13 bases. CDR1 LNHNV and CDR2 YYDKDF come from the germline V gene (reference sequence). The CDR3 totals 14 residues. CDR3 bases: TGTGCCACCAGCAGAGATGGGCCTATTCAGGGCTACACCTTC. It codes for CATSRDGPIQGYTF.

This clone was seen only a few times. The V call is TRBV29-1, the J call TRBJ1-1, with D possibly being TRBD1 (6 bases). The germline V gene has CDR1 SQVTM and CDR2 ANQGSEA. The CDR3 contains 16 residues. With 4 bases removed from V and 1 base from J, the gap between germline ends came to 19 bases. The CDR3 loop is CSVVIRGHVKNTEAFF. The CDR3 DNA reads TGCAGCGTTGTCATCAGGGGTCACGTTAAGAACACTGAAGCTTTCTTT.

The chain has TRBV7-9 and TRBJ1-1; D may be TRBD1 (6 bases). CDR3 length: 15 amino acids. Trimming took 5 bases from V and 3 from J, leaving 16 bases between them. Germline V gene data show CDR1 as SEHNR and CDR2 as FQNEAQ (reference sequence). As DNA, the CDR3 is TGTGCCAGCAGCCCTCAGGGGTATGGGGACACTGAAGCTTTCTTT. Amino acids: CASSPQGYGDTEAFF. The whole variable domain, filled in from reference TRBV7-9 and TRBJ1-1, reads DTGVSQNPRHKITKRGQNVTFRCDPISEHNRLYWYRQTLGQGPEFLTYFQNEAQLEKSRLLSDRFSAERPKGSFSTLEIQRTEQGDSAMYLCASSPQGYGDTEAFFGQGTRLTVV.

The chain combines TRBV15 with TRBJ2-1; TRBD2 matches at 11 bases. This CDR3 contains 16 residues. Germline V gene sequence: CDR1 LNHNV, CDR2 YYDKDF (reference sequence). V gave up 3 bases and J gave up 7 bases; unmatched junction bases: 8. CDR3 residues: CATSRNRLAGLNEQFF. The CDR3 nucleotides read TGTGCCACCAGCAGGAATAGACTAGCGGGGTTAAATGAGCAGTTCTTC.

This sequence joins TRBV19 and TRBJ1-1, with D hard to call. The CDR3 extends over 16 amino acids. Germline lookup yields CDR1 LNHDA and CDR2 SQIVND (reference sequence). Trimming removed 0 bases from V and 6 bases from J, with 17 bases in between. The CDR3 spells CASSIDLRAGGAEAFF. The DNA of the CDR3 is TGTGCCAGTAGTATAGATCTAAGAGCGGGTGGAGCTGAAGCTTTCTTT.

The genes are TRBV27 and TRBJ2-1, with 14 positions matching TRBD2. Germline CDR1 MNHEY, CDR2 SMNVEV (reference sequence). This CDR3 has 18 amino acids. The trim removed 4 bases at V and 3 bases at J, leaving 8 bases unmatched. The CDR3 DNA reads TGTGCCAGCAGTTCCATCGGACTAGCGGGAGGCCGCTACAATGAGCAGTTCTTC. It encodes CASSSIGLAGGRYNEQFF.

The chain joins TRBV25-1 to TRBJ1-4, with D maybe TRBD1 (6 bases). The germline CDR1 and CDR2 sequences are MGHDK and SYGVNS. The CDR3 contains 16 residues. Trimming cost V 3 bases and J 7 bases, with 18 bases left between them. The CDR3 protein is CASSDHQQGIGEKLFF. The CDR3 DNA follows: TGTGCCAGCAGTGACCATCAACAGGGTATCGGTGAAAAACTGTTTTTT. Filled out from reference TRBV25-1 and TRBJ1-4, the complete variable domain reads EADIYQTPRYLVIGTGKKITLECSQTMGHDKMYWYQQDPGMELHLIHYSYGVNSTEKGDLSSESTVSRIRTEHFPLTLESARPSHTSQYLCASSDHQQGIGEKLFFGSGTQLSVL.

V is TRBV11-2 and J is TRBJ1-3, with D uncertain. The CDR3 covers 16 residues. With 0 bases removed from V and 2 bases from J, the gap between germline ends came to 11 bases. In germline, CDR1 is SGHAT, CDR2 FQNNGV. CDR3 sequence (DNA): TGTGCCAGCAGCTTAGATCTGGTAGTAGCTGGAAACACCATATATTTT. It codes for CASSLDLVVAGNTIYF.

This clone was observed a few times. The chain carries TRBV2 and TRBJ2-1; 11 bases are a match to TRBD2. CDR1 SNHLY and CDR2 FYNNEI come from the germline V gene. This CDR3 spans 21 amino acids. V gave up 4 bases and J gave up 5 bases; unmatched junction bases: 22. The CDR3 DNA is TGTGCCAGCAGTGCTCGACAGGGGCGACTAGCGGGGACTTCTCGAGACAATGAGCAGTTCTTC. Translating gives CASSARQGRLAGTSRDNEQFF.

The chain carries TRBV29-1 and TRBJ2-2; D not resolved. Trimming removed 2 bases at V and 4 bases at J, with 14 bases between. Germline CDR1 reads SQVTM; CDR2 reads ANQGSEA. The CDR3 runs to 15 residues. DNA of the CDR3: TGCAGCGTTGAAAGAAGTTCAGTACCCACCGGGGAGCTGTTTTTT. This encodes CSVERSSVPTGELFF.

V is TRBV5-6 and J is TRBJ1-5; D gene ambiguous. This CDR3 has 15 amino acids. CDR1 is SGHDT, CDR2 YYEEEE, per germline. Trimming shortened V by 0 bases and J by 6 bases, and 13 bases separated the two germline ends. The CDR3: CASSLESRRIQPQHF. In nucleotides, the CDR3 is TGTGCCAGCAGCTTGGAGAGTCGGAGGATTCAGCCCCAGCATTTT.

This clone appeared many times. This chain connects TRBV5-4 to TRBJ1-2; D gene uncertain. V was clipped by 4 bases and J by 0 bases, with 7 bases between them. The CDR3 runs to 13 residues. CDR1 is SGHNT and CDR2 is YYREEE in the germline V gene (reference sequence). For the CDR3, the DNA is TGTGCCAGCAGCCCGAGGGCTAACTATGGCTACACCTTC. It yields the protein CASSPRANYGYTF. Drawing the rest from reference TRBV5-4 and TRBJ1-2, the complete variable domain is ETGVTQSPTHLIKTRGQQVTLRCSSQSGHNTVSWYQQALGQGPQFIFQYYREEENGRGNFPPRFSGLQFPNYSSELNVNALELDDSALYLCASSPRANYGYTFGSGTRLTVV.

The chain couples TRBV12-5 to TRBJ2-7; D perhaps matches TRBD1 (5 bases). Germline CDR1 and CDR2: LGHNT and FRNRAP. Trimming pared 0 bases from V and 6 bases from J, leaving 9 bases between. The CDR3 totals 13 residues. CDR3 DNA sequence: TGTGCTAGTGGTTTGGTAGGGGCACGCGAGCAGTACTTC. It translates to CASGLVGAREQYF.